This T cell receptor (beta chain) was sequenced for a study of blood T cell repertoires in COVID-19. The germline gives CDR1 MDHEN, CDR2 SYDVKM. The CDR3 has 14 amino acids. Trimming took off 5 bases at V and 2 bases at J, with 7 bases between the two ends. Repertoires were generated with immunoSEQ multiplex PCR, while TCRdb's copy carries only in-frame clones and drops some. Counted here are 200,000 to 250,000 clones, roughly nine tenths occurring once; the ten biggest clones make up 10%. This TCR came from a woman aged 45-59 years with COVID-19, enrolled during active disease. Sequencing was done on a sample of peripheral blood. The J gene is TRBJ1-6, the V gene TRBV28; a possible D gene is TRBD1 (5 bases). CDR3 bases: TGTGCCAGCAGTCAGGGCCCCTATAATTCACCCCTCCACTTT. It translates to CASSQGPYNSPLHF.